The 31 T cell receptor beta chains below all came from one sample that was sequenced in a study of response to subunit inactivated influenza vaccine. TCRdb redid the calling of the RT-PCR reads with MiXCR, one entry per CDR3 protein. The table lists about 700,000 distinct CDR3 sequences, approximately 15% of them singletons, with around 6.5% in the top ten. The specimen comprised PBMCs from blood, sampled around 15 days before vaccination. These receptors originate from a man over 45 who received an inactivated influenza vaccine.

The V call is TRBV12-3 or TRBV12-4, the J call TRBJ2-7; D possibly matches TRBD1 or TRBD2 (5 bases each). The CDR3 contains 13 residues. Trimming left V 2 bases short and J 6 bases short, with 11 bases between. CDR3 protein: CASSLRGESEQYF. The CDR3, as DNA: TGTGCCAGCAGTTTAAGGGGAGAGTCCGAGCAGTACTTC.

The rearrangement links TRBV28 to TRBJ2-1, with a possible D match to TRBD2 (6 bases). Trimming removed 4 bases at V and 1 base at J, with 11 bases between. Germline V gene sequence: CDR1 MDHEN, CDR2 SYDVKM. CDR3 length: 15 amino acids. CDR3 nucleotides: TGTGCCAGCAGTTATACGGGAGAGTCCTACAATGAGCAGTTCTTC. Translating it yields CASSYTGESYNEQFF. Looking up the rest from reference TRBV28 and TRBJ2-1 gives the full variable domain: DVKVTQSSRYLVKRTGEKVFLECVQDMDHENMFWYRQDPGLGLRLIYFSYDVKMKEKGDIPEGYSVSREKKERFSLILESASTNQTSMYLCASSYTGESYNEQFFGPGTRLTVL.

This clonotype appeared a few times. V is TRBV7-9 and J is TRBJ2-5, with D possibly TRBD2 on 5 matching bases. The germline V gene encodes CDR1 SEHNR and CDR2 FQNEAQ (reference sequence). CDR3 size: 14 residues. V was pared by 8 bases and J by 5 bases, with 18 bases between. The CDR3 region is CASSSTWERETQYF. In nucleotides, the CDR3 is TGTGCCAGCTCATCCACTTGGGAGAGGGAGACCCAGTACTTC.

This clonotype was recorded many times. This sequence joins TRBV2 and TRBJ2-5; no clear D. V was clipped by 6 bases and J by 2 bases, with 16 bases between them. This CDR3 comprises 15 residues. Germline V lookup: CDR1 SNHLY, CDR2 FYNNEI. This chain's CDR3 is CASRVERRSQETQYF. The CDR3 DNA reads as TGTGCCAGCAGGGTAGAAAGAAGGTCTCAAGAGACCCAGTACTTC.

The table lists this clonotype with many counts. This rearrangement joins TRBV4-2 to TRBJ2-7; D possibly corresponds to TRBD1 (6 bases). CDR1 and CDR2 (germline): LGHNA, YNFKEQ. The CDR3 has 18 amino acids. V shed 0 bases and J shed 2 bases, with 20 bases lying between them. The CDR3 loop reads CASSQDLLRQVTAYEQYF. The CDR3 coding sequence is TGTGCCAGCAGCCAAGACCTCCTAAGACAGGTCACGGCCTACGAGCAGTACTTC.

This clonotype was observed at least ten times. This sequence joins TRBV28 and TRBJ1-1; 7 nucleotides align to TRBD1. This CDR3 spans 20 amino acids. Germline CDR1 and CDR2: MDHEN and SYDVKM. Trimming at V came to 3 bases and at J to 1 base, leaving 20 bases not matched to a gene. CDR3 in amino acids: CASSFFLRQGAVVRNTEAFF. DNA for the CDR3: TGTGCCAGCAGTTTTTTCCTTAGACAGGGAGCTGTTGTACGGAACACTGAAGCTTTCTTT.

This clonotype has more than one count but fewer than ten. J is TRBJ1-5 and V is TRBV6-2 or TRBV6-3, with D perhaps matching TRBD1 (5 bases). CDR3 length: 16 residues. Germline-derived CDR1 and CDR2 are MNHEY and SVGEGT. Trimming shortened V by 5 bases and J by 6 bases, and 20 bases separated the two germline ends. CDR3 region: CASSRDPGLGRQPQHF. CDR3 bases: TGTGCCAGCAGTCGTGACCCGGGTTTGGGGCGTCAGCCCCAGCATTTT.

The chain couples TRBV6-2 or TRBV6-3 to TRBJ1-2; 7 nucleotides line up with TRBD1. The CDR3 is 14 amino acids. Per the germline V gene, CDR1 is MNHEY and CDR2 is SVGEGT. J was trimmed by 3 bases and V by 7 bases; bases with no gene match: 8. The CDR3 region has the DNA TGTGCCAGCACTTCCCCGGGACAGCACTATGGCTACACCTTC. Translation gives CASTSPGQHYGYTF.

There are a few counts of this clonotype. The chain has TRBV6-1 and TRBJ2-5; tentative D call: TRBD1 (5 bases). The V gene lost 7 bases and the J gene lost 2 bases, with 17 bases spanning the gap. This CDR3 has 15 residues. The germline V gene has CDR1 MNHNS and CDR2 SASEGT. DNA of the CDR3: TGTGCCAGCACCAAGTGGGGCCAACCGCAAGAGACCCAGTACTTC. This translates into CASTKWGQPQETQYF.

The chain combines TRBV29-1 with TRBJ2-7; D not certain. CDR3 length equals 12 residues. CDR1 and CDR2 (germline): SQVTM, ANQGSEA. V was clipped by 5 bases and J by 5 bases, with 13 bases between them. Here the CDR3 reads CSVKLATHEQYF. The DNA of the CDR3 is TGCAGCGTTAAATTGGCAACACACGAGCAGTACTTC.

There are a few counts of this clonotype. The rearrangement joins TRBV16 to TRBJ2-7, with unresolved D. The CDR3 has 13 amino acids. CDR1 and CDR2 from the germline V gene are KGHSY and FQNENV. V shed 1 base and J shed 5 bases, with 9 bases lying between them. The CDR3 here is CASSQFKRDEQYF. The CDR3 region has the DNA TGTGCCAGCAGCCAATTTAAACGAGACGAGCAGTACTTC. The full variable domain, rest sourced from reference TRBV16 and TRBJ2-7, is GEEVAQTPKHLVRGEGQKAKLYCAPIKGHSYVFWYQQVLKNEFKFLISFQNENVFDETGMPKERFSAKCLPNSPCSLEIQATKLEDSAVYFCASSQFKRDEQYFGPGTRLTVT.

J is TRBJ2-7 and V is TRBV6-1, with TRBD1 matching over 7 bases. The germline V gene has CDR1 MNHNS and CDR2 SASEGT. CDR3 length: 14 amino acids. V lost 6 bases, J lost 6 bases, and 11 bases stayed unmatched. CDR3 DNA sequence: TGTGCCAGCAGCCATGAGGGGGCCAGGGCCGAGCAGTACTTC. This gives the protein CASSHEGARAEQYF.

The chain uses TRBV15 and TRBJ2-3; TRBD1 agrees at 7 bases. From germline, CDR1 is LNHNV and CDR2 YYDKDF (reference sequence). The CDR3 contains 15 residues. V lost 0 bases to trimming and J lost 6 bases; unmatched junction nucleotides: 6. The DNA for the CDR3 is TGTGCCACCAGCAGAGACGGGACAGCTTCCGATACGCAGTATTTT. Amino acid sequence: CATSRDGTASDTQYF. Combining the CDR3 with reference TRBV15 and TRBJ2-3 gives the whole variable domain DAMVIQNPRYQVTQFGKPVTLSCSQTLNHNVMYWYQQKSSQAPKLLFHYYDKDFNNEADTPDNFQSRRPNTSFCFLDIRSPGLGDTAMYLCATSRDGTASDTQYFGPGTRLTVL.

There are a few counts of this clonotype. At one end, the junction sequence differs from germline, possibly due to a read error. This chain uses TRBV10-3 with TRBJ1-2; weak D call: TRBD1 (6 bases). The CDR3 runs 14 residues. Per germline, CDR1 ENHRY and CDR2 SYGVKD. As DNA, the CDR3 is TGTGCCATCAGTGAGTCCGGGACAAACTTTGGCTACACCTTC. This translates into CAISESGTNFGYTF.

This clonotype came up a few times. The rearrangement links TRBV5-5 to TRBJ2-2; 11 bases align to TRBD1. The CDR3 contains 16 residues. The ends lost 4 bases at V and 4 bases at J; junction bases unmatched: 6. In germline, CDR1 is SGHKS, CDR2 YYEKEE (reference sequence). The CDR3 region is CASSTGQGAVTGELFF. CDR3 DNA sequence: TGTGCCAGCAGCACCGGACAGGGGGCGGTCACCGGGGAGCTGTTTTTT.

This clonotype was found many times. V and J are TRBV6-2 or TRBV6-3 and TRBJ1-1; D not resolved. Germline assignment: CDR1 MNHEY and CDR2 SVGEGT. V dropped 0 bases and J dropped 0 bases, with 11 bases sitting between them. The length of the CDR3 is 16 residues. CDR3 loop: CASSYSWGTMNTEAFF. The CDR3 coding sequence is TGTGCCAGCAGTTACTCGTGGGGAACGATGAACACTGAAGCTTTCTTT.

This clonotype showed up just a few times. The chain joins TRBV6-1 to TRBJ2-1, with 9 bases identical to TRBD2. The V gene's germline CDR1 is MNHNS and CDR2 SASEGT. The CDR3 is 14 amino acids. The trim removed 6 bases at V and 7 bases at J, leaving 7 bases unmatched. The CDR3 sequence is CASRSGTSINEQFF. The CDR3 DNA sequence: TGTGCCAGCAGGTCCGGGACTAGCATAAATGAGCAGTTCTTC.

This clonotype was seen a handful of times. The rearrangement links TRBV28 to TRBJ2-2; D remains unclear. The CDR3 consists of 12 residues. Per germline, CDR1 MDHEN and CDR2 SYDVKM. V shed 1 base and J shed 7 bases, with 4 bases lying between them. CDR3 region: CASSLFSGELFF. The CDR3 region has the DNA TGTGCCAGCAGTTTATTCAGCGGGGAGCTGTTTTTT. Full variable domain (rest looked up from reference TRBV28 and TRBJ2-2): DVKVTQSSRYLVKRTGEKVFLECVQDMDHENMFWYRQDPGLGLRLIYFSYDVKMKEKGDIPEGYSVSREKKERFSLILESASTNQTSMYLCASSLFSGELFFGEGSRLTVL.

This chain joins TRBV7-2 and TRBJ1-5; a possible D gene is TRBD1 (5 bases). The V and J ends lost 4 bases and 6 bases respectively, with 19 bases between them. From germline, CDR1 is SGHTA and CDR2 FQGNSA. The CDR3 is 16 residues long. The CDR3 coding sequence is TGTGCCAGCAGCTCCCTCGGCAGGGAATCAAGTCAGCCCCAGCATTTT. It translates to CASSSLGRESSQPQHF.

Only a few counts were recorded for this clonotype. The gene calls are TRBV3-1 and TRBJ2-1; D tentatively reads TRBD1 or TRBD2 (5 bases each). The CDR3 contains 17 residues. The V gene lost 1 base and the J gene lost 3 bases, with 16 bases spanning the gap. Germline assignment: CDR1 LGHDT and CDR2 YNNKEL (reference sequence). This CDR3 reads CASSQGRARGDYNEQFF. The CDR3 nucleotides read TGTGCCAGCAGCCAAGGGCGGGCGAGGGGCGACTACAATGAGCAGTTCTTC.

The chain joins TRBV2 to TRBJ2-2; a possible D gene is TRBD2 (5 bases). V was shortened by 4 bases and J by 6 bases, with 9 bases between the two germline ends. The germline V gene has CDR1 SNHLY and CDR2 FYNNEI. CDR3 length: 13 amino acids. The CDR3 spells CASSGNGAGELFF. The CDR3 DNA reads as TGTGCCAGCAGTGGGAACGGGGCCGGGGAGCTGTTTTTT.

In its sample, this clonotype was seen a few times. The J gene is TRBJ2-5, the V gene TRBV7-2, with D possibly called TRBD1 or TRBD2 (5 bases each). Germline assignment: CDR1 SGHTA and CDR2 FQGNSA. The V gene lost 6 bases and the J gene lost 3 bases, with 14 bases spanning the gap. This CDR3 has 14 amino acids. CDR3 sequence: CASRLGPPKETQYF. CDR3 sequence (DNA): TGTGCCAGCAGACTGGGACCCCCCAAAGAGACCCAGTACTTC.

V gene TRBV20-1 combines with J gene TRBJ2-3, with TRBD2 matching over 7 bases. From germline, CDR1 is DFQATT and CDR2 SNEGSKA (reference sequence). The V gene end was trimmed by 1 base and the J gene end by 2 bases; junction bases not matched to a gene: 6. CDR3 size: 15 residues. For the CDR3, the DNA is TGCAGTGCTAGAGGAGGGACTACGTTCACAGATACGCAGTATTTT. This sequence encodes CSARGGTTFTDTQYF.

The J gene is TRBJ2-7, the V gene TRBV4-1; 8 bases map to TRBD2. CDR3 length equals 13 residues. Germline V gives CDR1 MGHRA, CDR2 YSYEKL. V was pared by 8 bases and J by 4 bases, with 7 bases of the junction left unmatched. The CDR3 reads CASAPRGGYEQYF. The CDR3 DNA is TGCGCCAGCGCCCCCCGCGGGGGGTACGAGCAGTACTTC.

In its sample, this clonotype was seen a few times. The CDR3 sequence is CASALDGISGGYTF. Written as DNA, the CDR3 is TGTGCCAGCGCCCTAGACGGGATAAGCGGTGGCTACACCTTC. The chain combines TRBV6-2 or TRBV6-3 with TRBJ1-2; no clear D gene. The CDR3 covers 14 residues. Germline values: CDR1 MNHEY, CDR2 SVGEGT. Trimming removed 8 bases from V and 7 bases from J, with 20 bases in between.

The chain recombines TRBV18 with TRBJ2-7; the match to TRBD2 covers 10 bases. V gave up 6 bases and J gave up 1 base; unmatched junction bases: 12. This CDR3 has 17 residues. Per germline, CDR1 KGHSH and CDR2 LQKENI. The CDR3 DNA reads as TGTGCCAGCTCCCTGTCTACTAGCGGGATCCAGTCCTACGAGCAGTACTTC. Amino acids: CASSLSTSGIQSYEQYF.

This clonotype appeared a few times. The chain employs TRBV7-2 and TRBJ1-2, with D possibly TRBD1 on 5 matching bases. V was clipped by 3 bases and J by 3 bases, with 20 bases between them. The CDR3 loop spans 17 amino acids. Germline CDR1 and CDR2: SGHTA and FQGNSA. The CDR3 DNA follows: TGTGCCAGCAGCTTTTCTGTACGGGCAGGGCGGGACTATGGCTACACCTTC. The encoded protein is CASSFSVRAGRDYGYTF.

The CDR3 coding sequence is TGCAGTGCTAGACCCCTCGGTTCCCAGCGGGGGCCGAATGAGCAGTTCTTC. It encodes CSARPLGSQRGPNEQFF. The V call is TRBV20-1, the J call TRBJ2-1, with 8 bases matching TRBD2. The CDR3 is made up of 17 amino acids. The V segment lost 2 bases and the J segment 7 bases; nucleotides outside the gene matches: 16. CDR1 is DFQATT, CDR2 SNEGSKA, per germline (reference sequence).

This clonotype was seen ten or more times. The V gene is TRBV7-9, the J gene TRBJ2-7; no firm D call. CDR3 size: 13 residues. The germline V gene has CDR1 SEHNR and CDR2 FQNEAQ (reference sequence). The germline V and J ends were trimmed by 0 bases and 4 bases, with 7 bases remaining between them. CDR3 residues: CASSLADGYEQYF. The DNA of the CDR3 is TGTGCCAGCAGCTTAGCGGACGGATACGAGCAGTACTTC.

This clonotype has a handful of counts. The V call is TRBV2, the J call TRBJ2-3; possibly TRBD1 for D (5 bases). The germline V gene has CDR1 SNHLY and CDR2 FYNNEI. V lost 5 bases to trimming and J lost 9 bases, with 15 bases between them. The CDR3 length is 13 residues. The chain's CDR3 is CASSTQEGVTQYF. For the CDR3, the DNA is TGTGCCAGCAGTACACAGGAAGGGGTCACGCAGTATTTT.

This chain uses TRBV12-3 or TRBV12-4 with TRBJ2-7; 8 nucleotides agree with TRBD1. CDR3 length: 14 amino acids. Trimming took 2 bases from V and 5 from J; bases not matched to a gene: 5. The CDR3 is CASSLSQGADEQYF. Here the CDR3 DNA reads TGTGCCAGCAGTTTAAGTCAGGGGGCGGACGAGCAGTACTTC.